A selection of T cell receptor beta chains follows, all from one sample in a study of cytomegalovirus exposure and HLA in healthy donors. Method: immunoSEQ multiplex PCR; TCRdb's copy keeps in-frame clones and lacks some. The sample consists of more than 60,000 clones, approximately 69% of them appearing once. Sequencing was performed on PBMCs. The receptors shown here come from a man in his forties or fifties in good health and CMV-seropositive. Both conserved end residues are part of each CDR3. A D gene is named only where the DNA matches it firmly. Some rows have no size entry. The others give once, few or many, or a class for an expanded clone.

abundance: .; j_gene: TRBJ2-5; v_gene: TRBV7-6; len: 13; d_gene: .; CDR3aa: CASSSRVAETQYF; CDR3nt: TGTGCCAGCAGTTCCAGGGTGGCAGAGACCCAGTACTTC
abundance: .; j_gene: TRBJ2-3; v_gene: TRBV5-6; len: 19; d_gene: TRBD2; CDR3aa: CASSQLGGLAGASTDTQYF; CDR3nt: TGTGCCAGCAGCCAACTCGGAGGACTAGCGGGGGCTAGCACAGATACGCAGTATTTT
abundance: .; j_gene: TRBJ2-7; v_gene: TRBV5-6; len: 15; d_gene: TRBD1; CDR3aa: CASSTGTGISYEQYF; CDR3nt: TGTGCCAGCAGCACCGGGACAGGCATCTCCTACGAGCAGTACTTC
abundance: .; j_gene: TRBJ1-4; v_gene: TRBV30; len: 14; d_gene: .; CDR3aa: CAWSSGPRGEKLFF; CDR3nt: TGTGCCTGGAGTTCCGGGCCACGGGGTGAAAAACTGTTTTTT
abundance: few; j_gene: TRBJ2-5; v_gene: TRBV4-2; len: 14; d_gene: TRBD2; CDR3aa: CASSHSGGGETQYF; CDR3nt: TGTGCCAGCAGCCACTCTGGGGGGGGAGAGACCCAGTACTTC
abundance: .; j_gene: TRBJ2-7; v_gene: TRBV5-4; len: 14; d_gene: .; CDR3aa: CASSRDKLPYEQYF; CDR3nt: TGTGCCAGCAGCCGGGACAAACTTCCCTACGAGCAGTACTTC
abundance: .; j_gene: TRBJ1-2; v_gene: TRBV27; len: 11; d_gene: .; CDR3aa: CATSSNYGYTF; CDR3nt: TGTGCCACATCATCTAACTATGGCTACACCTTC
abundance: few; j_gene: TRBJ2-7; v_gene: TRBV28; len: 14; d_gene: .; CDR3aa: CASSFGPSPDEQYF; CDR3nt: TGTGCCAGCAGTTTTGGGCCGAGTCCTGACGAGCAGTACTTC
abundance: .; j_gene: TRBJ2-1; v_gene: TRBV7-2; len: 12; d_gene: .; CDR3aa: CASSTFTGEQFF; CDR3nt: TGTGCCAGCAGTACTTTTACCGGGGAGCAGTTCTTC
abundance: few; j_gene: TRBJ2-3; v_gene: TRBV9; len: 17; d_gene: TRBD2; CDR3aa: CASSVTQRGASTDTQYF; CDR3nt: TGTGCCAGCAGCGTGACCCAGCGGGGGGCTAGCACAGATACGCAGTATTTT
abundance: .; j_gene: TRBJ2-7; v_gene: TRBV5-1; len: 16; d_gene: TRBD2; CDR3aa: CASSGEGLESSYEQYF; CDR3nt: TGCGCCAGCAGCGGGGAGGGACTAGAGAGCTCCTACGAGCAGTACTTC
abundance: .; j_gene: TRBJ2-3; v_gene: TRBV10-3; len: 20; d_gene: TRBD2; CDR3aa: CAISADVLAGGPKGGDTQYF; CDR3nt: TGTGCCATCAGTGCCGATGTACTAGCGGGAGGGCCGAAGGGCGGAGATACGCAGTATTTT
abundance: few; j_gene: TRBJ2-7; v_gene: TRBV5-1; len: 14; d_gene: .; CDR3aa: CASSLAPGGNEQYF; CDR3nt: TGCGCCAGCAGCTTGGCCCCAGGAGGGAACGAGCAGTACTTC
abundance: .; j_gene: TRBJ1-5; v_gene: TRBV19; len: 15; d_gene: .; CDR3aa: CASSKRTGRLGPQHF; CDR3nt: TGTGCCAGTAGTAAACGTACAGGGCGGCTAGGGCCCCAGCATTTT
abundance: .; j_gene: TRBJ2-3; v_gene: TRBV15; len: 16; d_gene: TRBD1; CDR3aa: CATSTEGQGGTDTQYF; CDR3nt: TGTGCCACCAGCACAGAGGGACAGGGAGGCACAGATACGCAGTATTTT
abundance: once; j_gene: TRBJ1-5; v_gene: TRBV10-3; len: 12; d_gene: .; CDR3aa: CAIRTGNQPQHF; CDR3nt: TGTGCCATCAGAACCGGTAATCAGCCCCAGCATTTT
abundance: .; j_gene: TRBJ1-6; v_gene: TRBV4-2; len: 15; d_gene: .; CDR3aa: CASSKGAGDNSPLHF; CDR3nt: TGTGCCAGCAGCAAAGGGGCTGGCGATAATTCACCCCTCCACTTT
abundance: .; j_gene: TRBJ1-2; v_gene: TRBV30; len: 16; d_gene: TRBD1; CDR3aa: CAWSVRDRYANYGYTF; CDR3nt: TGTGCCTGGAGTGTACGGGACAGATACGCTAACTATGGCTACACCTTC
abundance: once; j_gene: TRBJ1-1; v_gene: TRBV19; len: 14; d_gene: .; CDR3aa: CASSPRDRTTEAFF; CDR3nt: TGTGCCAGTAGCCCACGGGATAGGACCACTGAAGCTTTCTTT
abundance: few; j_gene: TRBJ1-2; v_gene: TRBV5-4; len: 14; d_gene: .; CDR3aa: CASSPETRDYGYTF; CDR3nt: TGTGCCAGCAGCCCCGAGACCCGGGACTATGGCTACACCTTC